This TCR beta chain was sequenced for a study of blood T cell repertoires in COVID-19 (dated by TCRdb to 2020 to 2022). With regard to the full study: Collaborator samples came from the United States, Italy and Spain and covered acute and convalescent phases of COVID-19. The repertoires were released in a freely available public database meant as a resource for research on the immune response to SARS-CoV-2. The samples were drawn from the first 160 participants of the ongoing ImmuneRACE study and from some 1,300 subjects provided by 6 global collaborators. HLA class I and class II types, where available, came from metadata supplied by the sample provider rather than from assay-based typing. The prospective study material was composed of cDNA or gDNA derived from T cells, B-cell-depleted T cells, or PBMCs. Subjects who had been exposed to COVID-19, were actively infected with it, or had recovered from it provided the deeply sampled blood TCRbeta repertoires that made up the dataset. Nearly every sample came with metadata listing a de-identified subject ID, COVID-19 status, age in years and sex. What the research found in general, with its limitations: The quantity of clinical and demographic metadata differed by source and by participant and was supplied without curation.

Collaborating institutions collected whole blood in K2EDTA tubes following their own protocols. Collaborator samples were shipped for TCRbeta analysis as frozen whole blood, isolated PBMCs, or DNA extracted from either sample type. With regard to this clone: It has no known antigen specificity. No quality values exist for individual bases; no much larger clone is one base distant.

The CDR3 numbers 18 residues from cysteine through phenylalanine. Of all the DNA, just the CDR3 is kept, 54 bases in frame from base 1. Taken from the germline V gene, the CDR1 and CDR2 loops are SNHLY and FYNNEI. V and J are trimmed by 7 bases and 0 bases, and the gene matches miss 11 bases of the junction. The immunoSEQ Assay, a bias-controlled multiplex PCR, was used to amplify TCRbeta CDR3 regions from genomic DNA. In the authors' own workflow: The number of nucleated cells in each sample was estimated from the amplification of reference gene primers within the assay. To quantify the absolute abundance of each unique TCRbeta CDR3 rearrangement, sequence reads were collapsed and filtered. For each sample, productive Simpson clonality was calculated by taking the square root of Simpson's diversity index across productive rearrangements. Not all clones reach the TCRdb copy of this immuneACCESS table, which keeps in-frame sequences only. Checked studies attribute under half of the gap to unresolved V genes and leave the rest unexplained. From that table come the V and J calls and clone size; the DNA was used to work out D and trimming. The sample has roughly 250,000 clones on record, around 86% of them singletons. Of the sample, 9.5% to 15% falls within the top ten clones.

The receptor was derived from a woman in her sixties with active or convalescent COVID-19. Sequencing was done on a sample of peripheral blood. The receptor chain draws on TRBV2 and TRBJ2-1; 11 bases in between match TRBD2. The CDR3 reads as follows: CASNPSGGRRSSYNEQFF. In nucleotide form, the sequence is TGTGCCAGCAATCCTAGCGGGGGGCGCCGGAGCTCCTACAATGAGCAGTTCTTC.